This T cell receptor (beta chain) was documented in a study of post-analysis software for immune sequencing data. A word on this clonotype: As yet, its antigen is unknown.

Study conclusions and caveats: Same-batch samples co-clustered strongly by F measure. Among four or five TRBV segments more frequent in patients than controls were TRBV5-6, TRBV5-1 and TRBV20-1.

Carried by the TCR beta cDNA libraries were unique molecular identifiers. There were roughly 0.95 to 10 million T cells, and about 500,000 cDNA molecules came from them. Using its own MiXCR run on the PCR reads, TCRdb lists one record per CDR3 protein. The table lists about 160,000 distinct CDR3 sequences, under 40% of them singletons. The CDR3 spans 15 residues. Per germline, CDR1 SQVTM and CDR2 ANQGSEA. V was clipped by 4 bases and J by 2 bases, with 18 bases between them. This rearrangement joins TRBV29-1 to TRBJ2-7, with a possible D match to TRBD2 (5 bases). Material: blood, obtained after autologous hematopoietic stem cell transplantation. This TCR came from a girl between 5 and 17 years old with multiple sclerosis. CDR3 loop: CSVGGLAAAPYEQYF. The CDR3 DNA follows: TGCAGCGTTGGTGGCCTAGCAGCCGCCCCCTACGAGCAGTACTTC.